This T cell receptor (beta chain) is from a study of CD4+ T cells in melanoma. Broader study findings: Diverse differentiation states were reported for melanoma neoantigen-specific CD4+ T cells. CD8+ T cell, macrophage and B cell function reportedly correlated with neoantigen-specific CD4+ T cells.

In its sample, this clone was seen once. The antigen remains unidentified. Repertoires were generated with immunoSEQ multiplex PCR, while TCRdb's copy carries only in-frame clones and drops some. Altogether over 10,000 clones are present, about three quarters being singletons, with the ten largest covering roughly 15%. Germline V CDR1 and CDR2: LGHNT, FRNRAP. This CDR3 has 12 amino acids. The rearrangement joins TRBV12-5 to TRBJ1-1; D is unclear. This TCR derives from a human donor with melanoma. The source material was cells from a culture (not recorded whether cultured in vitro). The CDR3 protein is CAEGGAGTEAFF. The CDR3, as DNA: TGTGCCGAGGGCGGTGCTGGCACTGAAGCTTTCTTT.